This T cell receptor (beta chain) was found in a study of T cell repertoires in aging, cancer and after chemotherapy. Study at large: Donor ages fell into six groups from 30 or younger up to 70 or older. Repeat sampling of healthy donors over several months to years showed clear clonal overlap.

Multiplex touch-down PCR with TRB-A/B primers amplified rearranged V-D-J TRB sequences. TCRdb redid the calling of the multiplex PCR reads with MiXCR, one entry per CDR3 protein. The table shows roughly 12,000 distinct CDR3 sequences, with approximately 24% occurring only once. The CDR3 contains 21 residues. CDR1 is SGHRS and CDR2 is YFSETQ in the germline V gene. Losses at the gene ends were 0 bases for V and 0 bases for J; bases not matched to a gene: 13. TCR beta rearrangements were amplified from peripheral blood genomic DNA. The V and J genes are TRBV5-1 and TRBJ2-6, with 9 bases lining up with TRBD1. Sequencing input: blood. This clonotype originated in a human donor in good health. This CDR3 is CASSLEPYRTGATSGANVLTF. For the CDR3, the DNA is TGCGCCAGCAGCTTGGAGCCCTACCGGACAGGGGCCACCTCTGGGGCCAACGTCCTGACTTTC.